This is a list of T cell receptor beta chains from one sample in a study of CD8 T cells in Susac syndrome. TCRdb itself ran the immunoSEQ multiplex PCR reads through MiXCR, one entry per CDR3 protein. The table records about 200,000 distinct CDR3 sequences, around 95% of them present only once. The sequencing input was CD4+ T cells from PBMCs. These receptors all come from a human donor with multiple sclerosis. Each CDR3 is given with its conserved first and last residue. Each record gives: D gene, V gene, clone size, J gene, CDR3 protein, CDR3 DNA. A D gene is named only where the DNA matches it firmly. Only part of the rows carry a size: once, few, many, or a class if the clone is expanded.

d_call: NA
v_call: TRBV7-2
clone_size: NA
j_call: TRBJ2-5
cdr3_aa: CASSLMLGETQYF
cdr3_nt: TGTGCCAGCAGCTTAATGCTGGGGGAGACCCAGTACTTC

d_call: NA
v_call: TRBV28
clone_size: NA
j_call: TRBJ1-1
cdr3_aa: CASSYTRVEAFF
cdr3_nt: TGTGCCAGCAGTTACACAAGAGTTGAAGCTTTCTTT

d_call: NA
v_call: TRBV6-6
clone_size: NA
j_call: TRBJ1-1
cdr3_aa: CASSYSDTEAFF
cdr3_nt: TGTGCCAGCAGTTACTCCGACACTGAAGCTTTCTTT

d_call: NA
v_call: TRBV7-6
clone_size: NA
j_call: TRBJ2-3
cdr3_aa: CASSALWGPDTQYF
cdr3_nt: TGTGCCAGCAGCGCCTTATGGGGGCCCGATACGCAGTATTTT

d_call: NA
v_call: TRBV28
clone_size: NA
j_call: TRBJ2-7
cdr3_aa: CASSRAGKDEQYF
cdr3_nt: TGTGCCAGCAGTCGGGCAGGGAAAGACGAGCAGTACTTC

d_call: TRBD2
v_call: TRBV5-1
clone_size: NA
j_call: TRBJ2-3
cdr3_aa: CASSLRVSGGRIDTQYF
cdr3_nt: TGCGCCAGCAGCTTGCGAGTCAGCGGGGGGCGGATAGATACGCAGTATTTT

d_call: NA
v_call: TRBV20-1
clone_size: NA
j_call: TRBJ2-7
cdr3_aa: CSASGQGAPDEQYF
cdr3_nt: TGCAGTGCTAGCGGCCAGGGTGCTCCTGACGAGCAGTACTTC

d_call: NA
v_call: TRBV2
clone_size: NA
j_call: TRBJ1-6
cdr3_aa: CASAGTRNSPLHF
cdr3_nt: TGTGCCAGCGCCGGGACAAGAAATTCACCCCTCCACTTT

d_call: NA
v_call: TRBV7-9
clone_size: NA
j_call: TRBJ2-5
cdr3_aa: CASSLVGGGETQYF
cdr3_nt: TGTGCCAGCAGCTTAGTTGGTGGGGGTGAGACCCAGTACTTC

d_call: TRBD2
v_call: TRBV9
clone_size: NA
j_call: TRBJ2-1
cdr3_aa: CASSVTSGAEQFF
cdr3_nt: TGTGCCAGCAGCGTGACTAGCGGGGCCGAGCAGTTCTTC

d_call: NA
v_call: TRBV20-1
clone_size: NA
j_call: TRBJ2-7
cdr3_aa: CSAKGLSTVYEQYF
cdr3_nt: TGCAGTGCTAAGGGACTCAGTACAGTCTACGAGCAGTACTTC

d_call: NA
v_call: TRBV25-1
clone_size: few
j_call: TRBJ2-1
cdr3_aa: CASSAGYNEQFF
cdr3_nt: TGTGCCAGCAGTGCTGGGTACAATGAGCAGTTCTTC

d_call: NA
v_call: TRBV5-1
clone_size: NA
j_call: TRBJ1-2
cdr3_aa: CASSLGGVFDGYTF
cdr3_nt: TGCGCCAGCAGCTTGGGGGGTGTTTTCGATGGCTACACCTTC

d_call: NA
v_call: TRBV20-1
clone_size: NA
j_call: TRBJ2-1
cdr3_aa: CSARDERPPLSYNEQFF
cdr3_nt: TGCAGTGCTAGAGATGAACGGCCTCCCCTCTCCTACAATGAGCAGTTCTTC

d_call: TRBD1
v_call: TRBV27
clone_size: NA
j_call: TRBJ1-6
cdr3_aa: CASRDRGGFNSPLHF
cdr3_nt: TGTGCCAGCAGGGACAGGGGGGGATTTAATTCACCCCTCCACTTT

d_call: NA
v_call: TRBV6-6
clone_size: NA
j_call: TRBJ1-2
cdr3_aa: CASSYGPPRYGYTF
cdr3_nt: TGTGCCAGCAGTTACGGGCCACCACGATATGGCTACACCTTC

d_call: NA
v_call: TRBV20-1
clone_size: NA
j_call: TRBJ2-7
cdr3_aa: CSARDLSGVQYF
cdr3_nt: TGCAGTGCTAGGGACCTTTCAGGGGTGCAGTACTTC

d_call: TRBD1
v_call: TRBV6-2/TRBV6-3
clone_size: once
j_call: TRBJ2-1
cdr3_aa: CASTPRQGGQFF
cdr3_nt: TGTGCCAGCACCCCCCGACAGGGTGGGCAGTTCTTC

d_call: NA
v_call: TRBV12-3/TRBV12-4
clone_size: once
j_call: TRBJ2-3
cdr3_aa: CASSQGRGWDTQYF
cdr3_nt: TGTGCCAGCAGTCAGGGGCGAGGTTGGGATACGCAGTATTTT

d_call: NA
v_call: TRBV7-9
clone_size: NA
j_call: TRBJ2-1
cdr3_aa: CASSPEPGRRDNEQFF
cdr3_nt: TGTGCCAGCAGCCCAGAGCCAGGGAGGAGGGACAATGAGCAGTTCTTC

d_call: NA
v_call: TRBV12-3/TRBV12-4
clone_size: NA
j_call: TRBJ1-5
cdr3_aa: CASSFSKGMSNQPQHF
cdr3_nt: TGTGCCAGCAGTTTTTCGAAGGGGATGAGCAATCAGCCCCAGCATTTT

d_call: NA
v_call: TRBV29-1
clone_size: NA
j_call: TRBJ1-2
cdr3_aa: CSVDGGNF
cdr3_nt: TGCAGCGTTGATGGGGGGAACTTC

d_call: NA
v_call: TRBV9
clone_size: NA
j_call: TRBJ1-3
cdr3_aa: CASSVVGTESGNTIYF
cdr3_nt: TGTGCCAGCAGCGTAGTGGGGACTGAGAGTGGAAACACCATATATTTT

d_call: NA
v_call: TRBV19
clone_size: NA
j_call: TRBJ1-2
cdr3_aa: CASSLRGVYYGYTF
cdr3_nt: TGTGCCAGTAGCCTCCGGGGGGTGTACTATGGCTACACCTTC

d_call: TRBD1
v_call: TRBV15
clone_size: NA
j_call: TRBJ2-3
cdr3_aa: CATSKGGQGRDTQYF
cdr3_nt: TGTGCCACCTCTAAGGGAGGACAGGGGCGAGATACGCAGTATTTT

d_call: NA
v_call: TRBV4-1
clone_size: NA
j_call: TRBJ1-4
cdr3_aa: CASSQGGRVAPNEKLFF
cdr3_nt: TGCGCCAGCAGCCAAGGGGGCAGGGTTGCGCCTAATGAAAAACTGTTTTTT

d_call: TRBD1
v_call: TRBV11-2
clone_size: NA
j_call: TRBJ2-1
cdr3_aa: CASSLYMVTGALSSYNEQFF
cdr3_nt: TGTGCCAGCAGCTTATACATGGTTACAGGGGCCCTGAGCTCCTACAATGAGCAGTTCTTC

d_call: NA
v_call: TRBV2
clone_size: NA
j_call: TRBJ1-2
cdr3_aa: CASSEVGGGPAF
cdr3_nt: TGTGCCAGCAGTGAGGTGGGGGGCGGGCCCGCTTTC

d_call: TRBD1
v_call: TRBV29-1
clone_size: few
j_call: TRBJ2-7
cdr3_aa: CSVSGTVYEQYF
cdr3_nt: TGCAGCGTTTCAGGGACAGTCTACGAGCAGTACTTC

d_call: NA
v_call: TRBV6-2/TRBV6-3
clone_size: NA
j_call: TRBJ1-1
cdr3_aa: CASSVGQNTEAFF
cdr3_nt: TGTGCCAGCAGTGTGGGACAGAACACTGAAGCTTTCTTT

d_call: NA
v_call: TRBV7-3
clone_size: NA
j_call: TRBJ1-6
cdr3_aa: CASSLTSPAGSPLHF
cdr3_nt: TGTGCCAGCAGCTTAACGTCGCCTGCTGGGTCACCCCTCCACTTT

d_call: TRBD2
v_call: TRBV3-1
clone_size: few
j_call: TRBJ2-5
cdr3_aa: CASSQGGFGQETQYF
cdr3_nt: TGTGCCAGCAGCCAGGGGGGGTTCGGTCAAGAGACCCAGTACTTC

d_call: NA
v_call: TRBV3-1
clone_size: NA
j_call: TRBJ2-2
cdr3_aa: CASSQWGEDTGELFF
cdr3_nt: TGTGCCAGCAGCCAATGGGGAGAGGACACCGGGGAGCTGTTTTTT

d_call: NA
v_call: TRBV30
clone_size: NA
j_call: TRBJ2-1
cdr3_aa: CAGSRLPEQFF
cdr3_nt: TGTGCCGGTAGCAGGCTTCCTGAGCAGTTCTTC

d_call: NA
v_call: TRBV6-5
clone_size: NA
j_call: TRBJ2-1
cdr3_aa: CASSYATVDNEQFF
cdr3_nt: TGTGCCAGCAGTTACGCGACTGTCGACAATGAGCAGTTCTTC

d_call: NA
v_call: TRBV4-3
clone_size: few
j_call: TRBJ2-1
cdr3_aa: CASSQVGRWGNEQFF
cdr3_nt: TGCGCCAGCAGCCAAGTTGGCAGGTGGGGGAATGAGCAGTTCTTC

d_call: TRBD2
v_call: TRBV20-1
clone_size: NA
j_call: TRBJ2-1
cdr3_aa: CSALGLAGIRSYNEQFF
cdr3_nt: TGCAGTGCTCTTGGACTAGCGGGGATCCGATCCTACAATGAGCAGTTCTTC

d_call: NA
v_call: TRBV6-9
clone_size: NA
j_call: TRBJ2-1
cdr3_aa: CASSYRANAATKQRRSYNEQFF
cdr3_nt: TGTGCCAGCAGTTATCGTGCAAACGCTGCGACAAAACAGAGGCGCTCCTACAATGAGCAGTTCTTC

d_call: NA
v_call: TRBV30
clone_size: once
j_call: TRBJ1-6
cdr3_aa: CAWTLRSSYNSPLHF
cdr3_nt: TGTGCCTGGACCCTTCGTAGCTCCTATAATTCACCCCTCCACTTT

d_call: NA
v_call: TRBV7-6
clone_size: NA
j_call: TRBJ2-7
cdr3_aa: CASSLALYREAREQYF
cdr3_nt: TGTGCCAGCAGCTTAGCGCTCTACAGGGAAGCGAGGGAGCAGTACTTC

d_call: NA
v_call: TRBV29-1
clone_size: NA
j_call: TRBJ2-1
cdr3_aa: CSTGAFSYNEQFF
cdr3_nt: TGCAGCACCGGGGCTTTCTCCTACAATGAGCAGTTCTTC

d_call: TRBD2
v_call: TRBV29-1
clone_size: NA
j_call: TRBJ2-7
cdr3_aa: CSAAVLPGLANQEQYF
cdr3_nt: TGCAGCGCCGCTGTCCTACCGGGACTAGCGAATCAAGAGCAGTACTTC

d_call: NA
v_call: TRBV6-5
clone_size: NA
j_call: TRBJ1-6
cdr3_aa: CASSYSSDASSYNSPLHF
cdr3_nt: TGTGCCAGCAGTTACTCGTCCGACGCGAGTTCCTATAATTCACCCCTCCACTTT

d_call: TRBD1
v_call: TRBV6-2/TRBV6-3
clone_size: NA
j_call: TRBJ1-5
cdr3_aa: CASSRGTGDQPQHF
cdr3_nt: TGTGCCAGCAGTAGGGGGACAGGTGATCAGCCCCAGCATTTT